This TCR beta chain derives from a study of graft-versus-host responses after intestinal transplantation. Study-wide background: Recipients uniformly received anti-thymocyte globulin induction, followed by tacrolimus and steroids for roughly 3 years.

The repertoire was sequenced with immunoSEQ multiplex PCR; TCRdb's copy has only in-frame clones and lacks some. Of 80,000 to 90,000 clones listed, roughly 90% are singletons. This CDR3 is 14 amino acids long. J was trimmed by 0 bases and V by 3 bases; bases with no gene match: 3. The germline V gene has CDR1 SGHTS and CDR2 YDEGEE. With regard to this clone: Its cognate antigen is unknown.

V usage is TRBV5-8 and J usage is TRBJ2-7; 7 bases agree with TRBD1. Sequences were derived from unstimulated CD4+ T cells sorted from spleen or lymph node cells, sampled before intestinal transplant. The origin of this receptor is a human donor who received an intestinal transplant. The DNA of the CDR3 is TGTGCCAGCAGCTCACAGGGGATCTCCTACGAGCAGTACTTC. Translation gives CASSSQGISYEQYF. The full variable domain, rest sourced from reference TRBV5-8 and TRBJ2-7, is EAGVTQSPTHLIKTRGQQATLRCSPISGHTSVYWYQQALGLGLQFLLWYDEGEERNRGNFPPRFSGRQFPNYSSELNVNALELEDSALYLCASSSQGISYEQYFGPGTRLTVT.